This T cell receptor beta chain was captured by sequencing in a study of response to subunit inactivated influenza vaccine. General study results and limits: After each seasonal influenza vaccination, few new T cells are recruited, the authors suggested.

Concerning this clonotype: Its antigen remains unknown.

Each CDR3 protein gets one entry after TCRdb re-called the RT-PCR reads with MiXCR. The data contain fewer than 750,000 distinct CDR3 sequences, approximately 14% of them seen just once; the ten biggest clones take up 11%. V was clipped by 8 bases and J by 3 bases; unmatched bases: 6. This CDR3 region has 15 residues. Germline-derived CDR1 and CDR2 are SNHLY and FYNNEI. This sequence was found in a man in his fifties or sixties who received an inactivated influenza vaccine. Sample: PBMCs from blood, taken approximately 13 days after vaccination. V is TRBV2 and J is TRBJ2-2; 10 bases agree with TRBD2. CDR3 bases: TGTGCCAGCTCAAGGACTAGCGGTTACACCGGGGAGCTGTTTTTT. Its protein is CASSRTSGYTGELFF.